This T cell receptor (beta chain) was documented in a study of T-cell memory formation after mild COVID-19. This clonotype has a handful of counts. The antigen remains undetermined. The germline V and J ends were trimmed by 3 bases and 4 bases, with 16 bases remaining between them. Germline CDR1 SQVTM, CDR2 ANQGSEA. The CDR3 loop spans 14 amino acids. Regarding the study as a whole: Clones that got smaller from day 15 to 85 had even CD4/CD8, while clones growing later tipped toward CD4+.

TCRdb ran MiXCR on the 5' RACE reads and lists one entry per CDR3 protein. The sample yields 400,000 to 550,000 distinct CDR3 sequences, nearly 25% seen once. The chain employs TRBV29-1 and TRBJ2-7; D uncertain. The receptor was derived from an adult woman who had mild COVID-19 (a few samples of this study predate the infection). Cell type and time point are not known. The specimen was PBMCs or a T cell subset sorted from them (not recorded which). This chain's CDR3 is CSVDTRVICYEQYF. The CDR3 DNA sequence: TGCAGCGTTGATACAAGGGTGATTTGTTACGAGCAGTACTTC.